The T cell receptor (beta chain) described here comes from a study of regulatory T cells in long-lasting Graves disease. This clonotype was recorded at least ten times. Time point reported: newly diagnosed GD, antithyroid drugs for less than 3 months. The TCR library was prepared using RNA isolated from PBMCs. The CDR3 covers 15 residues. V gave up 4 bases and J gave up 5 bases, with 17 bases separating them. Germline CDR1 LGHDT, CDR2 YNNKEL (reference sequence). Relying on iRepertoire HTBI primers and Arm-PCR of CDR3 regions, the team built TCR beta libraries. TCRdb ran MiXCR on the multiplex PCR reads and lists one entry per CDR3 protein. The top ten clones hold 30% of a sample with roughly 350,000 distinct CDR3 sequences, over 15% of them seen once. This same sample was also taken into another study, of T cells in Graves' hyperthyroidism and ophthalmopathy. From that report: Calling Graves' hyperthyroidism stable meant ophthalmopathy did not progress within 18 months.

Here the sequenced sample was peripheral blood mononuclear cells (PBMCs), taken at new diagnosis, from a patient treated with antithyroid drugs. This receptor was identified in a man between 35 and 55 years old with Graves disease. The chain recombines TRBV3-1 with TRBJ2-5; D possibly corresponds to TRBD2 (5 bases). In DNA form, the CDR3 reads TGTGCCAGCAGCCCCCCGATTTGGGCTAGCGAGACCCAGTACTTC. Protein sequence: CASSPPIWASETQYF.